The clone carrying this T cell receptor beta chain has a count of ten or more. Its matching antigen is unknown. These data originate in a study of T-cell memory formation after mild COVID-19. Study-wide results and caveats: A balance of CD4 and CD8 characterized clones contracting day 15 to 85, whereas later expanders leaned CD4+. For second-wave clones that peaked at day 37, SARS-CoV-2 specificity went unverified.

cDNA libraries for TCR alpha and TCR beta, carrying sample barcodes and UMIs, came from 5'RACE with constant-segment primers. Using its own MiXCR run on the 5' RACE reads, TCRdb lists one record per CDR3 protein. The sample has approximately 150,000 distinct CDR3 sequences; roughly 15% are singletons. This CDR3 spans 14 amino acids. CDR1 and CDR2 from the germline V gene are SGHRS and YFSETQ. V gave up 4 bases and J gave up 10 bases, with 19 bases separating them. The chain uses TRBV5-1 and TRBJ2-3; D might be TRBD2 (6 bases). Sequencing was carried out using PBMCs or a T cell subset sorted from them (not recorded which). The sequence was obtained from an adult woman who had mild COVID-19 (a few samples of this study predate the infection). Cell type and time point are not known. The CDR3 sequence: CASSRSGGGFAQYF. The CDR3 nucleotides are TGCGCCAGCAGCCGTAGCGGTGGGGGTTTCGCGCAGTATTTT.